These 12 T cell receptor beta chains share one sample of origin, sequenced in a study of cytotoxic CD8 clonotypes in ibrutinib-treated CLL. Generated by immunoSEQ multiplex PCR, the TCRdb table keeps only in-frame clones and is missing some. The data show 160,000 or so clones, approximately 91% seen once. The specimen comprised PBMCs, sampled at disease progression, from a patient treated with ibrutinib. The source is a human donor with chronic lymphocytic leukemia.

This sequence joins TRBV5-1 and TRBJ2-3, with 13 nucleotides matching TRBD2. This CDR3 spans 18 amino acids. Germline CDR1 and CDR2: SGHRS and YFSETQ. The trim removed 5 bases at V and 1 base at J, leaving 10 bases unmatched. CDR3 residues: CASSSYGTSGTGTDTQYF. DNA of the CDR3: TGCGCCAGCAGTTCGTACGGGACTAGCGGGACTGGCACAGATACGCAGTATTTT.

In the case of this clone: A junction end diverges from the germline sequence, so it may reflect a read error. This chain uses TRBV7-9 with TRBJ2-7; 7 nucleotides match TRBD1. The CDR3 covers 12 residues. The V gene's germline CDR1 is SEHNR and CDR2 FQNEAQ (reference sequence). CDR3 in amino acids: CASSPEGQSIDF. The CDR3 region has the DNA TGTGCCAGCAGCCCAGAGGGACAGAGCATAGACTTC.

The chain has TRBV19 and TRBJ1-4, with 7 bases fitting TRBD1. CDR3 length: 17 amino acids. J gave up 0 bases and V 5 bases, and 9 bases lay outside the gene matches. The germline gives CDR1 LNHDA, CDR2 SQIVND (reference sequence). In DNA form, the CDR3 reads TGTGCCAGTAGTCCCCAGGGACAGTTTGCAACTAATGAAAAACTGTTTTTT. Translation gives CASSPQGQFATNEKLFF.

The sample holds many counts of this clone. V is TRBV2 and J is TRBJ1-2; D is undetermined. The V gene's germline CDR1 is SNHLY and CDR2 FYNNEI. V gave up 3 bases and J gave up 7 bases, with 12 bases separating them. CDR3 length equals 13 residues. The CDR3 nucleotides read TGTGCCAGCAGTGACAACCGGAGGAGTGGCTACACCTTC. As protein: CASSDNRRSGYTF.

The table lists this clone with a count of one. The chain uses TRBV7-2 and TRBJ2-1, with D unclear. V was shortened by 2 bases and J by 10 bases, with 12 bases between the two germline ends. Germline assignment: CDR1 SGHTA and CDR2 FQGNSA. This CDR3 spans 13 amino acids. The CDR3 reads CASSLTLGGEQFF. The CDR3 nucleotides are TGTGCCAGCAGCTTAACCCTAGGTGGGGAGCAGTTCTTC.

The chain uses TRBV7-2 and TRBJ1-1; D possibly corresponds to TRBD1 (5 bases). Germline loops: CDR1 SGHTA, CDR2 FQGNSA. V gave up 5 bases and J gave up 1 base, with 8 bases separating them. The CDR3 spans 13 residues. Here the CDR3 reads CASSTTENTEAFF. The CDR3 DNA reads as TGTGCCAGCAGCACGACAGAGAACACTGAAGCTTTCTTT. Full variable domain (rest looked up from reference TRBV7-2 and TRBJ1-1): GAGVSQSPSNKVTEKGKDVELRCDPISGHTALYWYRQSLGQGLEFLIYFQGNSAPDKSGLPSDRFSAERTGGSVSTLTIQRTQQEDSAVYLCASSTTENTEAFFGQGTRLTVV.

V and J are TRBV29-1 and TRBJ2-1; TRBD2 agrees at 8 bases. CDR3 length equals 15 residues. Losses at the gene ends were 7 bases for V and 9 bases for J; bases not matched to a gene: 17. The germline V gene has CDR1 SQVTM and CDR2 ANQGSEA. In nucleotides, the CDR3 is TGCAGCGCTACAGGGCTATTAGCGGGAATCGGTGAGCAGTTCTTC. Translated, it gives CSATGLLAGIGEQFF.

The chain uses TRBV4-1 and TRBJ2-5; D is undetermined. The end of the DNA is better explained by TRBJ2-7, so the J call may be wrong. The CDR3 is 15 amino acids. Germline V lookup: CDR1 MGHRA, CDR2 YSYEKL. The CDR3 protein is CASSHAESGSYEQYF. The CDR3 DNA reads as TGCGCCAGCAGCCATGCGGAGTCGGGCTCCTACGAGCAGTACTTC.

The chain carries TRBV6-6 and TRBJ2-3, with D possibly being TRBD2 (5 bases). This CDR3 spans 15 amino acids. Germline CDR1 reads MNHNY; CDR2 reads SVGAGI (reference sequence). Between the trimmed V and J ends, which lost 2 bases and 2 bases, there was a span of 11 bases. CDR3 sequence reads: CASSYGRRITDTQYF. The CDR3 coding sequence is TGTGCCAGCAGTTACGGTAGGAGGATCACAGATACGCAGTATTTT.

The rearrangement joins TRBV28 to TRBJ2-5; 11 bases match TRBD1. V trimming: 5 bases; J trimming: 0 bases; junction bases outside the gene matches: 5. The CDR3 covers 16 residues. The germline V gene has CDR1 MDHEN and CDR2 SYDVKM. The DNA for the CDR3 is TGTGCCAGCAGTAAGAGGACAGGGGGCGACCAAGAGACCCAGTACTTC. It encodes CASSKRTGGDQETQYF.

This clone appeared a single time. This rearrangement joins TRBV19 to TRBJ2-3; TRBD2 matches at 7 bases. Trimming removed 6 bases from V and 4 bases from J; junction bases left unmatched: 4. There are 13 residues in the CDR3. Germline V gives CDR1 LNHDA, CDR2 SQIVND (reference sequence). DNA for the CDR3: TGTGCCAGTAGCCAGCGGGACTCAGATACGCAGTATTTT. Translating it yields CASSQRDSDTQYF.

The chain recombines TRBV7-3 with TRBJ2-7; D not resolved. The CDR3 has 14 residues. V lost 4 bases and J 0 bases, leaving 10 bases between the germline ends. In germline, CDR1 is SGHTA, CDR2 FQGTGA. The CDR3 sequence is CASSSDPFSYEQYF. In DNA, the CDR3 is TGTGCCAGCAGCTCGGACCCCTTCTCCTACGAGCAGTACTTC.